The rows below give T cell receptor beta chains drawn from one sample of a study of neurological immune-mediated disorders. TCRdb itself ran the 5' RACE reads through MiXCR, one entry per CDR3 protein. The sample has 65,000 to 70,000 distinct CDR3 sequences, 4.1% seen once; the top ten hold approximately 2.7%. Sequencing was done on a sample of PBMCs. The receptor set was obtained from a man aged 50 or older with multiple sclerosis. Both conserved end residues are part of each CDR3. The order of the fields is V gene, D gene, J gene, clone size, CDR3 length, CDR3 protein, CDR3 DNA. The D gene is left open where the match is weak. Size values are once, few and many counts, or a class for expanded clones, and some rows have none.

>TRBV6-6|NA|TRBJ2-2|many|14
CASSYQEYTGELFF
TGTGCCAGCAGTTACCAGGAGTACACCGGGGAGCTGTTTTTT
>TRBV11-2|NA|TRBJ1-2|NA|15
CASSLGGDPRYGYTF
TGTGCCAGCAGCTTAGGAGGGGACCCTCGCTATGGCTACACCTTC
>TRBV5-1|TRBD2|TRBJ2-5|NA|18
CASSLESLAGGYQETQYF
TGCGCCAGCAGCTTGGAGAGCCTTGCGGGGGGGTACCAAGAGACCCAGTACTTC
>TRBV4-1|NA|TRBJ2-1|many|16
CASSQDMGNKYNEQFF
TGCGCCAGCAGCCAAGATATGGGCAACAAGTACAATGAGCAGTTCTTC
>TRBV6-5|NA|TRBJ2-2|few|13
CASSYAPRGELFF
TGTGCCAGCAGTTACGCTCCCCGGGGGGAGCTGTTTTTT
>TRBV5-1|TRBD2|TRBJ2-5|NA|14
CASSLVAGVETQYF
TGCGCCAGCAGCTTGGTAGCGGGGGTAGAGACCCAGTACTTC
>TRBV20-1|NA|TRBJ2-1|NA|15
CSARSGEGTYNEQFF
TGCAGTGCTAGATCCGGGGAAGGGACCTACAATGAGCAGTTCTTC
>TRBV3-1|NA|TRBJ2-7|many|13
CASSLRQSYEQYF
TGTGCCAGCAGCCTACGACAGTCCTACGAGCAGTACTTC
>TRBV6-6|NA|TRBJ2-7|few|14
CASSYAYSSYEQYF
TGTGCCAGCAGTTACGCCTACAGCTCCTACGAGCAGTACTTC
>TRBV7-6|NA|TRBJ1-3|many|14
CASSGPSSGNTIYF
TGTGCCAGCAGCGGCCCGAGCTCTGGAAACACCATATATTTT
>TRBV4-1|NA|TRBJ1-4|many|17
CASSQDPGGTTNEKLFF
TGCGCCAGCAGCCAAGACCCGGGTGGCACAACTAATGAAAAACTGTTTTTT
>TRBV20-1|TRBD1|TRBJ1-2|many|14
CSAATGTGNEGYTF
TGCAGTGCTGCAACGGGGACAGGGAATGAGGGCTACACCTTC
>TRBV10-3|TRBD1|TRBJ2-4|many|15
CAISESGQGLDIQYF
TGTGCCATCAGTGAGTCCGGACAGGGATTGGACATTCAGTACTTC
>TRBV12-3/TRBV12-4|NA|TRBJ1-5|few|13
CASSSSVNQPQHF
TGTGCCAGCAGTTCCTCAGTTAATCAGCCCCAGCATTTT
>TRBV5-6|NA|TRBJ2-4|many|13
CASSGGTKNIQYF
TGTGCCAGCAGCGGCGGGACCAAAAACATTCAGTACTTC
>TRBV20-1|TRBD1|TRBJ1-1|many|14
CSAPRQGRSTEAFF
TGCAGTGCCCCCAGACAGGGCCGGAGCACTGAAGCTTTCTTT
>TRBV18|NA|TRBJ1-5|few|16
CASSSAGGYSNQPQHF
TGTGCCAGCTCGTCCGCTGGAGGTTATAGCAATCAGCCCCAGCATTTT
>TRBV7-2|NA|TRBJ1-1|many|15
CASSPTTGGGPEAFF
TGTGCCAGCAGCCCAACGACCGGGGGGGGGCCTGAAGCTTTCTTT
>TRBV5-1|TRBD1|TRBJ2-1|many|18
CASSSEGPSGQGNVEQFF
TGCGCCAGCAGCTCGGAGGGTCCCTCGGGACAGGGTAATGTTGAGCAGTTCTTC
>TRBV10-3|TRBD2|TRBJ2-1|many|14
CAIGEPGGNNEQFF
TGTGCCATCGGCGAGCCGGGGGGTAACAATGAGCAGTTCTTC
>TRBV6-5|TRBD1|TRBJ1-1|NA|14
CASRAGQPNTEAFF
TGTGCCAGCAGAGCGGGACAGCCGAACACTGAAGCTTTCTTT
>TRBV5-1|TRBD1|TRBJ1-1|many|15
CASSRRDREATEAFF
TGCGCCAGCAGTCGCCGGGACAGGGAAGCGACTGAAGCTTTCTTT
>TRBV2|NA|TRBJ2-1|many|12
CASSDPRYEQFF
TGTGCCAGCAGTGATCCTAGATATGAGCAGTTCTTC
>TRBV12-3/TRBV12-4|NA|TRBJ1-6|few|14
CASSLLGANSPLHF
TGTGCCAGCAGTTTATTAGGGGCTAACTCACCCCTCCACTTT
>TRBV7-9|TRBD2|TRBJ2-5|many|14
CASRASGGKETQYF
TGTGCCAGCAGGGCTAGCGGGGGTAAAGAGACCCAGTACTTC
>TRBV6-2/TRBV6-3|NA|TRBJ2-3|many|12
CASSPLADTQYF
TGTGCCAGCAGTCCGCTTGCCGATACGCAGTATTTT
>TRBV5-6|TRBD1|TRBJ1-4|many|16
CASSLFETGGGEKLFF
TGTGCCAGCAGCTTGTTTGAGACAGGGGGCGGTGAAAAACTGTTTTTT
>TRBV7-9|NA|TRBJ2-2|few|13
CASSPRGAGELFF
TGTGCCAGCAGCCCCAGGGGCGCCGGGGAGCTGTTTTTT
>TRBV5-1|TRBD2|TRBJ2-3|many|16
CASSLGLAGPIGAQYF
TGCGCCAGCAGCTTGGGACTAGCGGGGCCCATCGGGGCGCAGTATTTT
>TRBV3-1|NA|TRBJ2-7|few|17
CASSQEFGDRWMGEQYF
TGTGCCAGCAGCCAAGAATTTGGGGACCGCTGGATGGGCGAGCAGTACTTC
>TRBV3-1|TRBD2|TRBJ2-2|many|18
CASSQWRAGGPDTGELFF
TGTGCCAGCAGCCAATGGCGAGCGGGGGGGCCGGACACCGGGGAGCTGTTTTTT
>TRBV28|NA|TRBJ1-6|many|13
CASMSSYNSPLHF
TGTGCCAGCATGAGCTCCTATAATTCACCCCTCCACTTT
>TRBV5-1|NA|TRBJ2-5|many|15
CASSLFGGRGETQYF
TGCGCCAGCAGCTTGTTCGGGGGCCGGGGAGAGACCCAGTACTTC
>TRBV12-3/TRBV12-4|NA|TRBJ2-5|many|14
CASTRQRGLETQYF
TGTGCCAGCACTAGGCAACGAGGGCTAGAGACCCAGTACTTC
>TRBV3-1|NA|TRBJ1-1|many|13
CASSQGPGAVAFF
TGTGCCAGCAGCCAAGGTCCGGGGGCGGTGGCTTTCTTT
>TRBV5-6|NA|TRBJ1-6|many|14
CASSTGRRNSPLHF
TGTGCCAGCAGCACGGGACGGCGCAATTCACCCCTCCACTTT
>TRBV28|TRBD1|TRBJ2-1|many|15
CASRGQGLRYNEQFF
TGTGCCAGCAGGGGACAGGGGTTGCGCTACAATGAGCAGTTCTTC
>TRBV5-6|NA|TRBJ1-5|many|13
CASSFGGNQPQHF
TGTGCCAGCAGCTTCGGGGGTAACCAGCCCCAGCATTTT
>TRBV19|NA|TRBJ1-1|NA|15
CASSTNSGVNTEAFF
TGTGCCAGTAGTACAAACTCAGGGGTGAACACTGAAGCTTTCTTT
>TRBV5-6|NA|TRBJ2-7|many|12
CASSLDIGEQYF
TGTGCCAGCAGCTTGGACATTGGAGAGCAGTACTTC
>TRBV7-2|NA|TRBJ1-2|many|15
CASSLAPTANYGYTF
TGTGCCAGCAGCTTAGCCCCCACAGCTAACTATGGCTACACCTTC
>TRBV25-1|TRBD1|TRBJ1-1|many|15
CASSEIGQADTEAFF
TGTGCCAGCAGTGAAATTGGACAGGCGGACACTGAAGCTTTCTTT
>TRBV9|NA|TRBJ2-1|few|11
CASGRGYEQFF
TGTGCCAGCGGGCGGGGTTATGAGCAGTTCTTC
>TRBV3-1|NA|TRBJ1-1|many|13
CASSRIRNTEAFF
TGTGCCAGCAGCCGAATCCGGAACACTGAAGCTTTCTTT
>TRBV14|NA|TRBJ2-3|few|14
CVSSLWPVTDTQYF
TGTGTCAGCAGCCTCTGGCCCGTCACAGATACGCAGTATTTT
>TRBV12-3/TRBV12-4|TRBD1|TRBJ1-5|NA|13
CASSMDRPQPQNF
TGTGCCAGCAGTATGGACAGGCCTCAGCCCCAGAATTTT
>TRBV6-1|TRBD1|TRBJ2-5|many|13
CASNNDRGETQYF
TGTGCCAGCAATAATGACAGGGGTGAGACCCAGTACTTC
>TRBV5-1|TRBD1|TRBJ2-7|many|12
CASSQTGDEQYF
TGCGCCAGCAGCCAGACAGGGGACGAGCAGTACTTC
>TRBV2|NA|TRBJ2-6|many|15
CASSRGTLGANVLTF
TGTGCCAGCAGTCGCGGGACCCTCGGGGCCAACGTCCTGACTTTC
>TRBV14|TRBD2|TRBJ2-2|many|17
CASSPRLALANTGELFF
TGTGCCAGCAGCCCCAGACTAGCCCTGGCGAACACCGGGGAGCTGTTTTTT
>TRBV7-6|NA|TRBJ1-2|many|13
CASSSELNYGYTF
TGTGCCAGCAGCTCGGAACTTAACTATGGCTACACCTTC
>TRBV29-1|TRBD1|TRBJ1-2|many|14
CSVEGGQGIYGYTF
TGCAGCGTTGAAGGGGGACAGGGGATCTATGGCTACACCTTC
>TRBV4-1|TRBD1|TRBJ1-3|many|17
CASSQAGTGNSGNTIYF
TGCGCCAGCAGCCAAGCCGGGACAGGGAACTCTGGAAACACCATATATTTT
>TRBV5-6|NA|TRBJ1-2|many|15
CASSLGQESFYGYTF
TGTGCCAGCAGCTTGGGCCAGGAATCCTTCTATGGCTACACCTTC
>TRBV7-8|TRBD1|TRBJ2-5|many|13
CAVRGPGKETQYF
TGTGCCGTGAGGGGGCCGGGGAAAGAGACCCAGTACTTC
>TRBV10-3|TRBD2|TRBJ2-1|NA|17
CAISETKAGPWDNEQFF
TGTGCCATCAGTGAGACAAAAGCGGGGCCCTGGGACAATGAGCAGTTCTTC
>TRBV12-5|NA|TRBJ1-1|many|10
CASGLAEAFF
TGTGCTAGTGGTTTGGCCGAAGCTTTCTTT